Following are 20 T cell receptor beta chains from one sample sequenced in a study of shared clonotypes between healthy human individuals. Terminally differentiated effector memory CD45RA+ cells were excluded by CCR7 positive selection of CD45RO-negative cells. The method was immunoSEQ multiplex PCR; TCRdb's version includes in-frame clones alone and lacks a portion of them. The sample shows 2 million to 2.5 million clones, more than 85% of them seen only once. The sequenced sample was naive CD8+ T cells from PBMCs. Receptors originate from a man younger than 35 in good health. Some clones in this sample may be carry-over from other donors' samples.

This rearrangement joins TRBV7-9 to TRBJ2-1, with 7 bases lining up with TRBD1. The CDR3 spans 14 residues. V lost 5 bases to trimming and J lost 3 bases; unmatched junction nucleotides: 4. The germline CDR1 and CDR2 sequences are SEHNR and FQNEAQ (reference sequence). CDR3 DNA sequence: TGTGCCAGCAGCCATCGGGACAGCTACAATGAGCAGTTCTTC. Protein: CASSHRDSYNEQFF.

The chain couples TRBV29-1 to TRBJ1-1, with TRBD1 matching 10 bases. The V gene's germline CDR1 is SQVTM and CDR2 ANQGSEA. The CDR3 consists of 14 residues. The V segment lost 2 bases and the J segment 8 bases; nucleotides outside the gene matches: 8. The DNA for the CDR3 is TGCAGCGTTGAATCGGGACAGGGGTTGAAAGAAGCTTTCTTT. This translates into CSVESGQGLKEAFF.

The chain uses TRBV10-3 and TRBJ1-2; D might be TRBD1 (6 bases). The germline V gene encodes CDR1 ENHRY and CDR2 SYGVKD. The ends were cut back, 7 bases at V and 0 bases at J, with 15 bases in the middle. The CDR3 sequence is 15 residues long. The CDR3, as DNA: TGTGCCATCAATACCGGGACACAACCTAACTATGGCTACACCTTC. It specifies CAINTGTQPNYGYTF.

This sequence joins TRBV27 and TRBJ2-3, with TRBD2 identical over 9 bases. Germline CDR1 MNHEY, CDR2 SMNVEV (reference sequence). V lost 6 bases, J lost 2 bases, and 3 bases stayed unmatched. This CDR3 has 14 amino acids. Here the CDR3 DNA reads TGTGCCAGCAGGCGACTAGCGGACACAGATACGCAGTATTTT. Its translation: CASRRLADTDTQYF.

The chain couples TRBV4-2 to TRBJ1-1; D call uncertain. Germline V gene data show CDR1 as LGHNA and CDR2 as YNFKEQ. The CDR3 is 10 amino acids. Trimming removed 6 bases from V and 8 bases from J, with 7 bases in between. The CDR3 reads CASRGIEAFF. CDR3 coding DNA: TGTGCCAGCAGGGGGATAGAAGCTTTCTTT.

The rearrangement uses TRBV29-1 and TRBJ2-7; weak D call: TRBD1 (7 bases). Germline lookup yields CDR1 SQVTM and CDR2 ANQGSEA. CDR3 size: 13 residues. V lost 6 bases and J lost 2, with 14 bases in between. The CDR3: CSVRTGEAYEQYF. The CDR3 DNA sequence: TGCAGCGTACGAACAGGGGAGGCCTACGAGCAGTACTTC.

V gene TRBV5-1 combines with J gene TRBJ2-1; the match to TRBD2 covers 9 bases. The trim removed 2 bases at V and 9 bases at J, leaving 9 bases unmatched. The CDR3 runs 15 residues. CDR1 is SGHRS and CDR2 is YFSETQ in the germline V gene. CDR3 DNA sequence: TGCGCCAGCAGCTTTAGGGTGGTAGCGGGAGTTGAGCAGTTCTTC. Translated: CASSFRVVAGVEQFF.

CDR3 sequence (DNA): TGCGCCAGCAGCTTGGAGCCCAGGGGTACCTACGAGCAGTACTTC. Translating it yields CASSLEPRGTYEQYF. V usage is TRBV5-1 and J usage is TRBJ2-7, with a possible D match to TRBD1 (6 bases). Germline V lookup: CDR1 SGHRS, CDR2 YFSETQ. V lost 0 bases to trimming and J lost 2 bases, with 12 bases between them. The CDR3 totals 15 residues.

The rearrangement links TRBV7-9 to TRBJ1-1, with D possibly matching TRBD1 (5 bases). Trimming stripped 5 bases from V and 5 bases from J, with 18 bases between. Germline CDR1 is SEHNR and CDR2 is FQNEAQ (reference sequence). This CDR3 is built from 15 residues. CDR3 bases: TGTGCCAGCAGCGCATCAGGGTGGTCAGAGACTGAAGCTTTCTTT. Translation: CASSASGWSETEAFF. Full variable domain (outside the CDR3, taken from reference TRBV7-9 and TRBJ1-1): DTGVSQNPRHKITKRGQNVTFRCDPISEHNRLYWYRQTLGQGPEFLTYFQNEAQLEKSRLLSDRFSAERPKGSFSTLEIQRTEQGDSAMYLCASSASGWSETEAFFGQGTRLTVV.

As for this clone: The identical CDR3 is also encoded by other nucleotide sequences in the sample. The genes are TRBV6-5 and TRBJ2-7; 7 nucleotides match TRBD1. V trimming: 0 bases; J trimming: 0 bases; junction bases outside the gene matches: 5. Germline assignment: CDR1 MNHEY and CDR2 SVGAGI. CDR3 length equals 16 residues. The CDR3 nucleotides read TGTGCCAGCAGTTACTCGACGGGACAGATCTCCTACGAGCAGTACTTC. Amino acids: CASSYSTGQISYEQYF.

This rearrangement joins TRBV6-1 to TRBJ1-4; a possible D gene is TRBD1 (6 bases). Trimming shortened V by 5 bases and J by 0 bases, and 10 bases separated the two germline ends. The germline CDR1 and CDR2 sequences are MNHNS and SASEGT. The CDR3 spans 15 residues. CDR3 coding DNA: TGTGCCAGCAGTAAGACAGGTGCAACTAATGAAAAACTGTTTTTT. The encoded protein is CASSKTGATNEKLFF.

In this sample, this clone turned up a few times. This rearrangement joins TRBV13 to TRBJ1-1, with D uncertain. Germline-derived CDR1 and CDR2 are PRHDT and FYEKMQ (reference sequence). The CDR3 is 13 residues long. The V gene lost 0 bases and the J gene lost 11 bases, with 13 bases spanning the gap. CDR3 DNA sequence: TGTGCCAGCAGCTTAGGGGCCGCCCAAGGCGCTTTCTTT. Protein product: CASSLGAAQGAFF.

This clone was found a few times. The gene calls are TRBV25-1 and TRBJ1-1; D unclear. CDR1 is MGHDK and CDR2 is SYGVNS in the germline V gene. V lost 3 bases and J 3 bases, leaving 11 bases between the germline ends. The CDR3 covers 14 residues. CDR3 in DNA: TGTGCCAGCAGTGACACCACAGCCTACACTGAAGCTTTCTTT. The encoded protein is CASSDTTAYTEAFF.

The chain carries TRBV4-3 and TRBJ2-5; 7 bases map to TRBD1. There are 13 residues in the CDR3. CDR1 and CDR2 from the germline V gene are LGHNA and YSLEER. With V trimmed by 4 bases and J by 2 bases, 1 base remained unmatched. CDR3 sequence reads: CASSRQGQETQYF. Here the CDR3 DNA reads TGCGCCAGCAGCCGACAGGGTCAAGAGACCCAGTACTTC.

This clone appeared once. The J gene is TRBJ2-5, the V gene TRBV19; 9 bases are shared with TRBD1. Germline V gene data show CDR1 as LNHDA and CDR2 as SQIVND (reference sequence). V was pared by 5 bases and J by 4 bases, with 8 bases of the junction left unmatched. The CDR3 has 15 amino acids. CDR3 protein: CASSAGQGTGETQYF. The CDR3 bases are TGTGCCAGTAGTGCCGGACAGGGGACGGGAGAGACCCAGTACTTC.

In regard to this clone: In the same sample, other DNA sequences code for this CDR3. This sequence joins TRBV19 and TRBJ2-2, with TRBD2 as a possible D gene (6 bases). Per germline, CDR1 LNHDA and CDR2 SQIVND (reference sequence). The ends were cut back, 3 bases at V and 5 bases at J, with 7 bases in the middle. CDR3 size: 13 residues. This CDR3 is CASSMGGTGELFF. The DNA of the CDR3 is TGTGCCAGTAGTATGGGGGGTACCGGGGAGCTGTTTTTT. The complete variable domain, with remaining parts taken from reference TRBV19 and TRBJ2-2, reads DGGITQSPKYLFRKEGQNVTLSCEQNLNHDAMYWYRQDPGQGLRLIYYSQIVNDFQKGDIAEGYSVSREKKESFPLTVTSAQKNPTAFYLCASSMGGTGELFFGEGSRLTVL.

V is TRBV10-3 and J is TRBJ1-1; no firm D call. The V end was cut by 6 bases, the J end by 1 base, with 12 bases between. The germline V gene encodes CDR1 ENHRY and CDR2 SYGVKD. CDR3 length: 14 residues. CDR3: CAISGEVTNTEAFF. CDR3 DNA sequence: TGTGCCATCAGCGGGGAGGTAACGAACACTGAAGCTTTCTTT.

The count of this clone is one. The CDR3 sequence: CASSWRTVKNTEAFF. The CDR3 nucleotides read TGCGCCAGCAGCTGGAGGACAGTTAAGAACACTGAAGCTTTCTTT. V usage is TRBV5-1 and J usage is TRBJ1-1, with D maybe TRBD1 (6 bases). CDR3 length: 15 residues. Looked up from germline, CDR1 is SGHRS and CDR2 is YFSETQ. V gave up 3 bases and J gave up 1 base, with 13 bases separating them.

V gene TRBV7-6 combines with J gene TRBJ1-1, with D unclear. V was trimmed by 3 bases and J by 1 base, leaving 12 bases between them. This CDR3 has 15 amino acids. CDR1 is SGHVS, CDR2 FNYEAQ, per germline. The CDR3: CASSFQDRGNTEAFF. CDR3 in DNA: TGTGCCAGCAGCTTCCAGGACCGGGGGAACACTGAAGCTTTCTTT.

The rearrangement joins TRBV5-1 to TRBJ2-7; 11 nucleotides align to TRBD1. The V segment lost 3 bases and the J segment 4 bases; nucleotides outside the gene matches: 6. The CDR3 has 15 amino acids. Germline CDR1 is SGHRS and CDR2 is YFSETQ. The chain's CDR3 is CASSSLGQGEYEQYF. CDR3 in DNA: TGCGCCAGCAGCTCGCTGGGACAGGGGGAATACGAGCAGTACTTC.